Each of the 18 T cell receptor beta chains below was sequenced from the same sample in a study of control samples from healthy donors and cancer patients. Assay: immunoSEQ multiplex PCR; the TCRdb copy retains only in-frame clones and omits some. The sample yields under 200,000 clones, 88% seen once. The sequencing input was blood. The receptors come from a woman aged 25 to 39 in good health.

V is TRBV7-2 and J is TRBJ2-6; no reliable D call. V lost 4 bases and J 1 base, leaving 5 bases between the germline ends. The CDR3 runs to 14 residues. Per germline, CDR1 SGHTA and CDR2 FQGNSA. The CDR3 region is CASSSWSGANVLTF. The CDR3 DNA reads TGTGCCAGCAGCTCCTGGTCTGGGGCCAACGTCCTGACTTTC.

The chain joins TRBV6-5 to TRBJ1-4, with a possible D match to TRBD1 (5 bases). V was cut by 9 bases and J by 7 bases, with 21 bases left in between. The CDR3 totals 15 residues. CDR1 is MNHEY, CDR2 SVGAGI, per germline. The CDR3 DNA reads TGTGCCAGTCGCCGGGGGAGGGGATGGGGTGAAAAACTGTTTTTT. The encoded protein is CASRRGRGWGEKLFF.

CDR3 coding DNA: TGTGCCAGCATCTTGAGGGGACAGAATTCACCCCTCCACTTT. Its protein is CASILRGQNSPLHF. The chain couples TRBV6-5 to TRBJ1-6; 7 positions agree with TRBD1. Trimming took 7 bases from V and 7 from J; bases not matched to a gene: 7. The CDR3 runs to 14 residues. From germline, CDR1 is MNHEY and CDR2 SVGAGI.

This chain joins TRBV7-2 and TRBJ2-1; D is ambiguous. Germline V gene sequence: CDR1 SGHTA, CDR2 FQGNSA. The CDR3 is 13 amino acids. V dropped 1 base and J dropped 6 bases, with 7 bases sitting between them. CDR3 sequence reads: CASSLGRPNEQFF. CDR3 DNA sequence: TGTGCCAGCAGCTTAGGACGTCCCAATGAGCAGTTCTTC. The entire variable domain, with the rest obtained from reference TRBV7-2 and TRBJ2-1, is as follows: GAGVSQSPSNKVTEKGKDVELRCDPISGHTALYWYRQSLGQGLEFLIYFQGNSAPDKSGLPSDRFSAERTGGSVSTLTIQRTQQEDSAVYLCASSLGRPNEQFFGPGTRLTVL.

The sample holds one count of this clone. CDR3 DNA: TGTGCCAGCAGCGTAGCTCAGTGGGATTTCTATGGCTACACCTTC. It codes for CASSVAQWDFYGYTF. This chain joins TRBV9 and TRBJ1-2; D remains ambiguous. The germline CDR1 and CDR2 sequences are SGDLS and YYNGEE. V shed 0 bases and J shed 4 bases, with 13 bases lying between them. The CDR3 runs 15 residues.

The DNA for the CDR3 is TGTGCCAGCTCTTCCCGCGGGACTTTAGGGGGCAATGAGCAGTTCTTC. This sequence encodes CASSSRGTLGGNEQFF. The chain is built from TRBV6-6 and TRBJ2-1; D is tentatively TRBD1 or TRBD2 (6 bases each). Germline V CDR1 and CDR2: MNHNY, SVGAGI (reference sequence). V was trimmed by 8 bases and J by 6 bases, leaving 23 bases between them. The CDR3 totals 16 residues.

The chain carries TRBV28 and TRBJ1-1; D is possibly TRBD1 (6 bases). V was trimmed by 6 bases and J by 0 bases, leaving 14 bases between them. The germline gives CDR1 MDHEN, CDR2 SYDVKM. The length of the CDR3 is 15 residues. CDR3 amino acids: CASSRTGLMNTEAFF. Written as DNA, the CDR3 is TGTGCCAGCAGCAGAACAGGGCTCATGAACACTGAAGCTTTCTTT.

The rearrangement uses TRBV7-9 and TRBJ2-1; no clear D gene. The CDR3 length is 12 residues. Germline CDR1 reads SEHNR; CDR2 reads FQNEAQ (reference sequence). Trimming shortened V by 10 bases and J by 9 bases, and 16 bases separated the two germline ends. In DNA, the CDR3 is TGTGCCACTCTTGACTCGGGCGGTGAGCAGTTCTTC. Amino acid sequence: CATLDSGGEQFF.

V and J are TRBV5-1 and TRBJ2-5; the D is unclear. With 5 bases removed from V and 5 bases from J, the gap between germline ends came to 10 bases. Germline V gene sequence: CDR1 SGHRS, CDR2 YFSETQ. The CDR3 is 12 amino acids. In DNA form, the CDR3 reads TGCGCCAGCAGGTTTGTCGGGGAGACCCAGTACTTC. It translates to CASRFVGETQYF.

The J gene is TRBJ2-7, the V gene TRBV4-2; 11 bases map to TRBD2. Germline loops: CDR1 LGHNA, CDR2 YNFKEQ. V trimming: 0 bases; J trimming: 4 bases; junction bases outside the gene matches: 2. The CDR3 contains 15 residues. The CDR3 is CASSQETSGIYEQYF. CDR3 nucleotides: TGTGCCAGCAGCCAAGAGACTAGCGGGATTTACGAGCAGTACTTC.

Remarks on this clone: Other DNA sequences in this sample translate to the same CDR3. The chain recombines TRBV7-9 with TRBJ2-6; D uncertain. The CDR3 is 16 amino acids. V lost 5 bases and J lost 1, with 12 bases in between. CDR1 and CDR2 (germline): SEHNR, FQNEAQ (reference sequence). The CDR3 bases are TGTGCCAGCAGCCCGACTCCTGGATCTGGGGCCAACGTCCTGACTTTC. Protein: CASSPTPGSGANVLTF.

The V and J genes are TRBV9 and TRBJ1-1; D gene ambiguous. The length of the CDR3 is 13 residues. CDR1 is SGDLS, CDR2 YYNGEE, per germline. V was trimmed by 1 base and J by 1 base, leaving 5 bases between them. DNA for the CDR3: TGTGCCAGCAGCGTATTTAAGAACACTGAAGCTTTCTTT. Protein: CASSVFKNTEAFF.

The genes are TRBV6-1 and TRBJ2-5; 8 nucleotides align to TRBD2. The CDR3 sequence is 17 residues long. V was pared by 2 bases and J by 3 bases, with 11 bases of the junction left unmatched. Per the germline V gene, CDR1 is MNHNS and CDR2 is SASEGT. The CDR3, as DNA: TGTGCCAGCAGTGAACGGTTCGCTAGCGGGTTGAAAGAGACCCAGTACTTC. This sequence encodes CASSERFASGLKETQYF.

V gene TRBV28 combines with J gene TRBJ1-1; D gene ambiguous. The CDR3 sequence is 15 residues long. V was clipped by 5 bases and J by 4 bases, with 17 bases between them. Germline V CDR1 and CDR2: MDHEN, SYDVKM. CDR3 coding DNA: TGTGCCAGCAGTCAAACAAGCTCTGGTGGCACTGAAGCTTTCTTT. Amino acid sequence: CASSQTSSGGTEAFF.

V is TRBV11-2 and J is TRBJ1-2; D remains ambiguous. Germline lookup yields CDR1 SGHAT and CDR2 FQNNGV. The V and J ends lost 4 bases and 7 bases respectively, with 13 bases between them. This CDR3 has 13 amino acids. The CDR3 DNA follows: TGTGCCAGCAGCTCCGACGGGTGGGGTGGCTACACCTTC. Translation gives CASSSDGWGGYTF.

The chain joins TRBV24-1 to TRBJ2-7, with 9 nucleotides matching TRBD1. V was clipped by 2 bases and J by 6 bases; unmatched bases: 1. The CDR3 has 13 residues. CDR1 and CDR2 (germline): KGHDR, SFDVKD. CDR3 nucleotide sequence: TGTGCCACCAGTGATTACAGGGGGCGCGAGCAGTACGTC. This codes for CATSDYRGREQYV.

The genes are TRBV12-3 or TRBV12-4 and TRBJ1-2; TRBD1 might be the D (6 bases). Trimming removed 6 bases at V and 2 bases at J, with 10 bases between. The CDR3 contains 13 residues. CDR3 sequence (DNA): TGTGCCAGCAGACCGGACAGAAACTATGGCTACACCTTC. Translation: CASRPDRNYGYTF.

The DNA of the CDR3 is TGTGCCAGCAGCTCCGGAGGAACAGGCAGCTATAGCAATCAGCCCCAGCATTTT. Translating gives CASSSGGTGSYSNQPQHF. This chain uses TRBV7-9 with TRBJ1-5; D is possibly TRBD1 (5 bases). CDR3 length equals 18 residues. The V end lost 4 bases, the J end lost 0 bases, and 19 bases lay between the germline ends. Germline loops: CDR1 SEHNR, CDR2 FQNEAQ (reference sequence).